This T cell receptor beta chain stems from a study of blood T cell repertoires in COVID-19 (TCRdb year 2020). A note on the overall study: Samples from collaborators originated in the United States, Italy and Spain and spanned both the acute and convalescent phases of COVID-19. Where available, HLA class I and class II types were obtained from metadata supplied by the sample provider rather than from assay-based typing. Samples came from the ongoing ImmuneRACE study (first 160 participants) plus 1,254 subjects from 6 global collaborators. Subjects who had been exposed to COVID-19, were actively infected with it, or had recovered from it provided the deeply sampled blood TCRbeta repertoires that made up the dataset. The material from the prospective study consisted of cDNA or gDNA derived from T cells, B-cell-depleted T cells, or PBMCs. The repertoires were released in a freely available public database intended as a resource for research on the immune response to SARS-CoV-2. The sample metadata nearly always contained a de-identified subject ID, COVID-19 status, age in years and sex. Results and caveats for the whole study, not just this receptor: Clinical and demographic metadata were provided uncurated, with the amount varying by source and participant.

Unmatched junction bases come to 10, with V trimmed by 5 bases and J by 5 bases. The CDR3 measures 15 amino acids from cysteine to phenylalanine. Only the CDR3 region is kept as DNA, spanning 45 bases read in frame from base 1. The CDR1 and CDR2 encoded by the germline V gene are MNHEY and SVGAGI. Whole blood was collected in K2EDTA tubes by collaborating institutions according to the institutions' own protocols. For TCRbeta analysis, collaborators shipped samples in one of three forms: frozen whole blood, isolated PBMCs, or DNA extracted from either of those sample types. As for this clone: This clone's antigen is unknown. Base qualities are missing; no much larger clone stands one base away.

The immunoSEQ Assay, a bias-controlled multiplex PCR, was used to amplify TCRbeta CDR3 regions from genomic DNA. In the paper's pipeline: Within the assay, amplification of reference gene primers was used to estimate how many nucleated cells each sample contained. To quantify the absolute abundance of each unique TCRbeta CDR3 rearrangement, sequence reads were collapsed and filtered. Productive Simpson clonality was computed per sample as the square root of Simpson's diversity index over productive rearrangements. TCRdb mirrors the immuneACCESS table, restricted to in-frame sequences. Some clones are absent from its copies; in checked studies, under half trace to an unresolved V gene, and the reason for the others is unknown. Clone size and the V and J calls come from that table; the DNA yielded D and trimming. For this sample there are about 200,000 clones; more than 75% appear just once. Jointly, the top ten make up about 6.3% of the sample.

The specimen sequenced was peripheral blood. The rearranged segments are TRBV6-5 and TRBJ2-5; TRBD2 aligns with 8 central bases. This TCR was recovered from a man between 40 and 49 years old with active or convalescent COVID-19. The nucleotide sequence is TGTGCCAGCAGTCTCCTTAGCGGGACGGGGGAGACCCAGTACTTC. Its amino acids are CASSLLSGTGETQYF.